Listed below are T cell receptor beta chains from one sample, sequenced in a study of regulatory T cells in long-lasting Graves disease. From the multiplex PCR reads, TCRdb called clonotypes with MiXCR, one entry per CDR3 protein. The repertoire holds almost 350,000 distinct CDR3 sequences, around a fifth seen once, with about 29% in the top ten. The sample in question was peripheral blood mononuclear cells (PBMCs), obtained when the disease was refractory, from a patient treated with antithyroid drugs. Every receptor here comes from a female donor with Graves disease. The conserved cysteine and the conserved F or W are not part of the CDR3 here. Fields, in order: V gene, CDR3 protein.

TRBV30,AWQILSLNTEAF
TRBV20-1,SARMDEIQPQH
TRBV20-1,SAARQANTEAF
TRBV4-1,ASSPNENRVNEKLF
TRBV7-2,ASSLNRIPADTQY
TRBV7-2,ASSLVVTEAF
TRBV11-3,ASSRGRSAGELF
TRBV5-6,ASSLESGGLGLGGLEQY
TRBV5-1,ASKPGGPGYNSPLH
TRBV12-3/TRBV12-4,ASSRGGSQGNYGYT
TRBV27,ASRPGTGGAYEQY
TRBV5-5,ASSLAPSGGAGRETQY
TRBV29-1,SVGEGPNYGYT
TRBV6-1,ASSHSGTTNTEAF
TRBV2,ATSLGGESSYEQY
TRBV30,AWRGTGNQPQH
TRBV6-1,ASSEGGGRSSYEQY
TRBV7-6,ASSPTDEWGNEKLF
TRBV7-2,ASSLFGQGSQPQH
TRBV29-1,SVGRQANYGYT
TRBV11-2,ASSTYRRGPRSIYEQY
TRBV6-1,ASSEAAGTGYGYT
TRBV7-9,ASSLDPPTGSPLH
TRBV4-1,ASSHRLAGGLSQETQY
TRBV6-1,ASSEWDASSYEQY
TRBV2,ASSERSSGAYYEQY